The text below deals with one T cell receptor (beta chain). V was cut by 4 bases and J by 0 bases, with 13 bases left in between. This CDR3 region has 15 residues. Germline V gene lookup returns CDR1 GTSNPN and CDR2 SVGIG (reference sequence). This specimen comes from a study of blood T cell repertoires in COVID-19. The wider study: The cDNA or gDNA used as material had been derived from T cells, B-cell-depleted T cells, or PBMCs.

In the authors' workflow: Reference gene primer amplification yielded estimated nucleated cell counts. Using immunoSEQ multiplex PCR, the repertoire was profiled, and TCRdb retains in-frame clones only, with some absent. V, J and clone size reflect that table, while D and trimming were determined from the DNA. The sample contains 190,000 or so clones, approximately 87% of which appear only once. Sequenced material: peripheral blood. This TCR derives from a man in his sixties who had recovered from COVID-19. This rearrangement joins TRBV30 to TRBJ1-5; the D is unclear. CDR3 loop: CAWTSDGSSNQPQHF. CDR3 DNA: TGTGCCTGGACCTCCGACGGGTCTAGCAATCAGCCCCAGCATTTT.